One sample yielded the 23 T cell receptor beta chains listed below, sequenced in a study of blood T cell repertoires in COVID-19. Libraries were prepared by immunoSEQ multiplex PCR; TCRdb keeps only in-frame clonotypes and omits some of them. The sample records 140,000 to 150,000 clones, 75% to 90% being singletons. Specimen: peripheral blood. The receptor set was obtained from a man at least 80 years old with acute or convalescent COVID-19.

The table lists this clone with a count of one. The rearrangement links TRBV27 to TRBJ1-2; 11 bases match TRBD1. CDR3 length: 16 residues. Germline CDR1 and CDR2: MNHEY and SMNVEV (reference sequence). The V gene end was trimmed by 6 bases and the J gene end by 6 bases; junction bases not matched to a gene: 12. This CDR3 reads CASSSGTGGFKNGYTF. The CDR3 nucleotides read TGTGCCAGCAGCTCCGGGACAGGGGGGTTCAAGAATGGCTACACCTTC.

This clone is a singleton in its sample. This chain uses TRBV5-1 with TRBJ2-3; TRBD2 agrees at 10 bases. J gave up 4 bases and V 0 bases, and 5 bases lay outside the gene matches. The germline CDR1 and CDR2 sequences are SGHRS and YFSETQ. The CDR3 covers 16 residues. In nucleotides, the CDR3 is TGCGCCAGCAGCTTGGGCCAGCGGGAGGGGTCAGATACGCAGTATTTT. Amino acid sequence: CASSLGQREGSDTQYF.

The rearrangement links TRBV5-6 to TRBJ2-5; D not resolved. V was cut by 0 bases and J by 3 bases, with 6 bases left in between. The CDR3 extends over 13 amino acids. The germline CDR1 and CDR2 sequences are SGHDT and YYEEEE. Here the CDR3 reads CASSLVSEETQYF. In nucleotides, the CDR3 is TGTGCCAGCAGCTTGGTGTCAGAAGAGACCCAGTACTTC.

This sequence joins TRBV25-1 and TRBJ2-3, with 8 bases lining up with TRBD1. Germline assignment: CDR1 MGHDK and CDR2 SYGVNS. V was clipped by 3 bases and J by 2 bases; unmatched bases: 4. This CDR3 is 15 amino acids long. The CDR3, as DNA: TGTGCCAGCAGTGAGGGACAGGTGTCCACAGATACGCAGTATTTT. Translating gives CASSEGQVSTDTQYF.

The chain links TRBV7-2 to TRBJ1-5, with a tentative D call TRBD1 (6 bases). CDR1 is SGHTA and CDR2 is FQGNSA in the germline V gene. Trimming removed 5 bases from V and 3 bases from J, with 11 bases in between. This CDR3 has 14 amino acids. The CDR3 loop reads CASSQQGANQPQHF. The CDR3 DNA reads as TGTGCCAGCAGCCAACAGGGCGCCAATCAGCCCCAGCATTTT.

V usage is TRBV27 and J usage is TRBJ1-2, with D possibly TRBD1 on 6 matching bases. In germline, CDR1 is MNHEY, CDR2 SMNVEV (reference sequence). The V end was cut by 8 bases, the J end by 4 bases, with 17 bases between. This CDR3 spans 14 amino acids. DNA of the CDR3: TGTGCCAGCTCTACTATGGACAGCGGCTATGGCTACACCTTC. This codes for CASSTMDSGYGYTF.

The chain links TRBV12-3 or TRBV12-4 to TRBJ1-3; D is unclear. The CDR3 extends over 12 amino acids. V was clipped by 4 bases and J by 4 bases, with 5 bases between them. In DNA, the CDR3 is TGTGCCAGCAGTTATTTAGGAAACACCATATATTTT. Protein product: CASSYLGNTIYF.

The chain uses TRBV5-6 and TRBJ1-5; 7 nucleotides agree with TRBD1. The CDR3 covers 15 residues. CDR1 is SGHDT and CDR2 is YYEEEE in the germline V gene. J lost 3 bases, V lost 1 base, and 4 bases had no gene match. The CDR3 DNA sequence: TGTGCCAGCAGCTTGTGGGACAGACTCAATCAGCCCCAGCATTTT. Translating gives CASSLWDRLNQPQHF.

This chain joins TRBV18 and TRBJ2-7; 8 bases are a match to TRBD1. After removal of 5 bases from V and 5 bases from J, the junction contained 8 bases not matched to a gene. The CDR3 loop spans 14 amino acids. Germline lookup yields CDR1 KGHSH and CDR2 LQKENI. In DNA form, the CDR3 reads TGTGCCAGCTCAACCTTCGGACAGGGCGACGAGCAGTACTTC. Amino acids: CASSTFGQGDEQYF.

This chain uses TRBV25-1 with TRBJ1-2; 7 positions match TRBD1. Germline assignment: CDR1 MGHDK and CDR2 SYGVNS. The CDR3 length is 15 residues. V was pared by 3 bases and J by 5 bases, with 9 bases of the junction left unmatched. Here the CDR3 DNA reads TGTGCCAGCAGTGACCCAACAGGGGTAGGATATGGCTACACCTTC. It encodes CASSDPTGVGYGYTF.

The chain has TRBV6-1 and TRBJ1-4; D is unresolved. Looked up from germline, CDR1 is MNHNS and CDR2 is SASEGT. The CDR3 is made up of 16 amino acids. Trimming stripped 4 bases from V and 0 bases from J, with 12 bases between. The CDR3: CASSGGSGSTNEKLFF. The DNA of the CDR3 is TGTGCCAGCAGTGGCGGCTCCGGTTCAACTAATGAAAAACTGTTTTTT.

This clone was seen a handful of times. The chain recombines TRBV3-1 (or the pseudogene TRBV3-2) with TRBJ1-1; D might be TRBD1 (6 bases). V was cut by 1 base and J by 4 bases, with 13 bases left in between. CDR3 length: 15 amino acids. Germline values: CDR1 LGHDT, CDR2 YNNKEL (reference sequence). CDR3 DNA: TGTGCCAGCAGCCAAGTTGCAGGGGTAGGCACTGAAGCTTTCTTT. Protein: CASSQVAGVGTEAFF.

The V call is TRBV11-3, the J call TRBJ2-1; tentatively, D is TRBD1 (5 bases). This CDR3 region has 12 residues. CDR1 and CDR2 from the germline V gene are SGHNT and YENEEA. Trimming left V 5 bases short and J 5 bases short, with 7 bases between. The CDR3 region is CASSLRDNEQFF. In DNA, the CDR3 is TGTGCCAGCAGCCTCAGGGACAATGAGCAGTTCTTC.

In this sample, this clone turned up once. V gene TRBV18 combines with J gene TRBJ1-3, with 7 bases lining up with TRBD1. V gave up 6 bases and J gave up 4 bases; unmatched junction bases: 6. The germline gives CDR1 KGHSH, CDR2 LQKENI. The CDR3 contains 14 residues. CDR3 DNA: TGTGCCAGCTCCCTGGACAGGAGGGGAAACACCATATATTTT. This sequence encodes CASSLDRRGNTIYF. Full variable domain (remainder filled in from reference TRBV18 and TRBJ1-3): NAGVMQNPRHLVRRRGQEARLRCSPMKGHSHVYWYRQLPEEGLKFMVYLQKENIIDESGMPKERFSAEFPKEGPSILRIQQVVRGDSAAYFCASSLDRRGNTIYFGEGSWLTVV.

V is TRBV2 and J is TRBJ2-2; 8 nucleotides match TRBD1. Trimming cost V 5 bases and J 1 base; bases outside gene matches: 3. The CDR3 length is 15 residues. The germline V gene encodes CDR1 SNHLY and CDR2 FYNNEI. The CDR3: CASSLQGGNTGELFF. Written as DNA, the CDR3 is TGTGCCAGCAGTTTACAGGGGGGGAACACCGGGGAGCTGTTTTTT.

The rearrangement joins TRBV14 to TRBJ2-2; TRBD2 matches at 7 bases. Germline V lookup: CDR1 SGHDN, CDR2 FVKESK. The CDR3 runs to 15 residues. J lost 7 bases, V lost 4 bases, and 9 bases had no gene match. Here the CDR3 DNA reads TGTGCCAGCAGCCCTCTCGACTCGGGAGGCGGGGAGCTGTTTTTT. It specifies CASSPLDSGGGELFF.

This clone was found once. The gene calls are TRBV24-1 and TRBJ2-7; no clear D. Germline V lookup: CDR1 KGHDR, CDR2 SFDVKD. V lost 9 bases and J lost 4, with 18 bases in between. The CDR3 is 14 residues long. The CDR3 DNA reads as TGTGCCACCTCAGCCAGACAAAAAGAGTACGAGCAGTACTTC. Its translation: CATSARQKEYEQYF.

This rearrangement joins TRBV7-6 to TRBJ2-3, with TRBD1 as a possible D gene (5 bases). The germline V and J ends were trimmed by 5 bases and 0 bases, with 12 bases remaining between them. Per germline, CDR1 SGHVS and CDR2 FNYEAQ. The CDR3 consists of 15 residues. The CDR3 sequence: CASSLGAPSTDTQYF. The DNA of the CDR3 is TGTGCCAGCAGCCTAGGGGCCCCCAGCACAGATACGCAGTATTTT.

The rearrangement joins TRBV24-1 to TRBJ2-2; TRBD1 is a possible D gene (9 bases). V lost 12 bases to trimming and J lost 7 bases, with 20 bases between them. This CDR3 has 14 amino acids. CDR1 is KGHDR and CDR2 is SFDVKD in the germline V gene. Here the CDR3 reads CAAGGQGRGGELFF. CDR3 in DNA: TGTGCCGCGGGGGGACAGGGTCGTGGCGGGGAGCTGTTTTTT.

In nucleotides, the CDR3 is TGCGCCAGCAGAGAGGACAGGGGAAATCAGCCCCAGCATTTT. Translating it yields CASREDRGNQPQHF. This sequence joins TRBV10-2 and TRBJ1-5; 9 bases agree with TRBD1. CDR3 size: 14 residues. Germline values: CDR1 WSHSY, CDR2 SAAADI. After removal of 6 bases from V and 4 bases from J, the junction contained 4 bases not matched to a gene.

CDR3 amino acids: CASSLQESSYNEQFF. CDR3 coding DNA: TGTGCCAGCAGCCTACAGGAGAGCTCCTACAATGAGCAGTTCTTC. The rearrangement uses TRBV2 and TRBJ2-1, with D possibly TRBD1 on 5 matching bases. CDR1 is SNHLY, CDR2 FYNNEI, per germline. The CDR3 loop spans 15 amino acids. Trimming cost V 6 bases and J 0 bases, with 12 bases left between them. Looking up the rest from reference TRBV2 and TRBJ2-1 gives the full variable domain: EPEVTQTPSHQVTQMGQEVILRCVPISNHLYFYWYRQILGQKVEFLVSFYNNEISEKSEIFDDQFSVERPDGSNFTLKIRSTKLEDSAMYFCASSLQESSYNEQFFGPGTRLTVL.

The chain carries TRBV5-1 and TRBJ1-5; tentatively, D is TRBD1 (5 bases). Trimming took off 4 bases at V and 3 bases at J, with 11 bases between the two ends. In germline, CDR1 is SGHRS, CDR2 YFSETQ. This CDR3 is 14 amino acids long. Here the CDR3 reads CASSPGGINQPQHF. CDR3 bases: TGCGCCAGCAGCCCTGGGGGGATCAATCAGCCCCAGCATTTT.

The V and J genes are TRBV3-1 (or the pseudogene TRBV3-2) and TRBJ2-7; D perhaps matches TRBD1 (5 bases). The CDR3 extends over 15 amino acids. Germline loops: CDR1 LGHDT, CDR2 YNNKEL (reference sequence). V gave up 4 bases and J gave up 3 bases, with 16 bases separating them. The CDR3 spells CASSPRVGQSYEQYF. The CDR3 DNA is TGTGCCAGCAGCCCAAGGGTGGGGCAAAGCTACGAGCAGTACTTC.